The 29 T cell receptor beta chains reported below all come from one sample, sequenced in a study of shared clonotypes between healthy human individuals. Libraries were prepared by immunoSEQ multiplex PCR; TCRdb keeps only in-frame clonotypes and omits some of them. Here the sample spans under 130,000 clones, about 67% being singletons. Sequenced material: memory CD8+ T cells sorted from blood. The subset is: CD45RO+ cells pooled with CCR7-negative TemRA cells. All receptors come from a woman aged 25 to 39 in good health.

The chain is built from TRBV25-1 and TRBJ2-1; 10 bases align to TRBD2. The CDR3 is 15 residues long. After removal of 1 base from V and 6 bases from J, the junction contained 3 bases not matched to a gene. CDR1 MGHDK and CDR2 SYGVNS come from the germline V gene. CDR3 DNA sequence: TGTGCCAGCAGTGAATCTCGGACTAGCGGCAATGAGCAGTTCTTC. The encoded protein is CASSESRTSGNEQFF.

CDR3 nucleotide sequence: TGTGCCAGCAGCTTAGGCAGGGCCCTTAGCAATCAGCCCCAGCATTTT. Its protein product is CASSLGRALSNQPQHF. This chain links TRBV7-8 with TRBJ1-5, with a tentative D call TRBD1 (5 bases). The germline V gene has CDR1 SGHVS and CDR2 FQNEAQ. The CDR3 contains 16 residues. V shed 1 base and J shed 0 bases, with 10 bases lying between them.

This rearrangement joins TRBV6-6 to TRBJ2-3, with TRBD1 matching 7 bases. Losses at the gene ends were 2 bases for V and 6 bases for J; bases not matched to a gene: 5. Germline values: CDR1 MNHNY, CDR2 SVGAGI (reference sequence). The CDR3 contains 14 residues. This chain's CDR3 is CASSYRQGIDTQYF. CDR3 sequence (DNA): TGTGCCAGCAGTTACCGACAGGGTATCGATACGCAGTATTTT.

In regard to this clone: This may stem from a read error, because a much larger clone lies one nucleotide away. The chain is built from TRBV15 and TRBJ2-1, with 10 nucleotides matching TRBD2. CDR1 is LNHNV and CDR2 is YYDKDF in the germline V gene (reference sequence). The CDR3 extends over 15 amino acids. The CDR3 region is CVTSLAGGSSDEQFF. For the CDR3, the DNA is TGTGTCACCAGCTTAGCGGGAGGTTCATCTGATGAGCAGTTCTTC.

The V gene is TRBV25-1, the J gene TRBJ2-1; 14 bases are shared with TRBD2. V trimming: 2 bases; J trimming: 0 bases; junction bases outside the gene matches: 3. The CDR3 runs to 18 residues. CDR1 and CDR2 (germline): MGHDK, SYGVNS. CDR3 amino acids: CASSEGTSGSRSYNEQFF. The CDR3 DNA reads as TGTGCCAGCAGTGAAGGGACTAGCGGGAGCCGCTCCTACAATGAGCAGTTCTTC.

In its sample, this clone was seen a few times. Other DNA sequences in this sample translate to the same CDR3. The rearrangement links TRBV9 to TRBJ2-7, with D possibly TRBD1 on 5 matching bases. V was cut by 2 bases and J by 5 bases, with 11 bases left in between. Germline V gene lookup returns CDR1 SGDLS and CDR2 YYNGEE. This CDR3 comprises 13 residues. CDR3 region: CASSVSWGNEQYF. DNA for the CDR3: TGTGCCAGCAGCGTGAGTTGGGGCAACGAGCAGTACTTC.

The CDR3 sequence: CASRSQLINEKLFF. The CDR3 region has the DNA TGTGCCAGCAGATCACAGTTAATTAATGAAAAACTGTTTTTT. The chain links TRBV2 to TRBJ1-4, with D uncertain. V was shortened by 6 bases and J by 4 bases, with 12 bases between the two germline ends. The CDR3 has 14 amino acids. In germline, CDR1 is SNHLY, CDR2 FYNNEI.

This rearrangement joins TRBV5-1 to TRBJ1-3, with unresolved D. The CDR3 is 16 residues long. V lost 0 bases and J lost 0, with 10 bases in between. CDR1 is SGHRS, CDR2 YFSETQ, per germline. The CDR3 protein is CASSLDRFVSGNTIYF. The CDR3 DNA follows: TGCGCCAGCAGCTTGGACCGCTTCGTCTCTGGAAACACCATATATTTT.

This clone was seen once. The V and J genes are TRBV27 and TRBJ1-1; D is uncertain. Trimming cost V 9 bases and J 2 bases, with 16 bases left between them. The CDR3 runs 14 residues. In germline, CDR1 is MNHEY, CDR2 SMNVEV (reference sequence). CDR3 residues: CASSKGPLNTEAFF. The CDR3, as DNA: TGTGCCAGTTCAAAAGGACCGTTAAACACTGAAGCTTTCTTT.

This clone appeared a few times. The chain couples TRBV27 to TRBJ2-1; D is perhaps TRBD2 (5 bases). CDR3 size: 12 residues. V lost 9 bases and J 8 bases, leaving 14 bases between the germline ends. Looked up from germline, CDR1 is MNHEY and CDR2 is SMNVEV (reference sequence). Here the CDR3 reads CASRRSGDEQFF. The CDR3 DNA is TGTGCCAGTCGAAGGAGCGGCGATGAGCAGTTCTTC.

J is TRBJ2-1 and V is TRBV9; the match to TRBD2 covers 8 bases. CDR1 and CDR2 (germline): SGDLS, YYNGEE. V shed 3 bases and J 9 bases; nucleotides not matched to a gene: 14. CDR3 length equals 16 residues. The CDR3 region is CASSATGTSGLGEQFF. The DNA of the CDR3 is TGTGCCAGCAGCGCGACCGGGACTAGTGGTCTGGGTGAGCAGTTCTTC.

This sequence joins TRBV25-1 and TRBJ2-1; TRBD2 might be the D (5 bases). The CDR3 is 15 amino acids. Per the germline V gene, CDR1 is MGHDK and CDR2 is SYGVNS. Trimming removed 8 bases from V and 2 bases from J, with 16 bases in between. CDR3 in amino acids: CASASKSGAYNEQFF. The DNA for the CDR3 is TGTGCCAGCGCTAGTAAGAGCGGAGCCTACAATGAGCAGTTCTTC.

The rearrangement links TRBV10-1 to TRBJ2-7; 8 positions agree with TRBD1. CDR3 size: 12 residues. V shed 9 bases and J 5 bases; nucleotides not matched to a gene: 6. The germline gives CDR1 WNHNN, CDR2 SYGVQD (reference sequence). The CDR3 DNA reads TGCGCCAGAAGGACAGGGTTGGACGAGCAGTACTTC. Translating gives CARRTGLDEQYF.

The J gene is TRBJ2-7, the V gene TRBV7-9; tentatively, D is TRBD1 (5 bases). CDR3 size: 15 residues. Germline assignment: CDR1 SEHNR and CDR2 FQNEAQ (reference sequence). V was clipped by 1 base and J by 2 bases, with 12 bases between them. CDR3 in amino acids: CASSLGGAPTYEQYF. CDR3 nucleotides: TGTGCCAGCAGCTTAGGTGGGGCCCCGACCTACGAGCAGTACTTC.

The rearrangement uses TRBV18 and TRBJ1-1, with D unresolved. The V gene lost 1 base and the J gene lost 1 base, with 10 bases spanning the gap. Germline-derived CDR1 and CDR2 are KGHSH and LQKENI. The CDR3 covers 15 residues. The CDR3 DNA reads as TGTGCCAGCTCACCACAGGAGGGATGGAACACTGAAGCTTTCTTT. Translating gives CASSPQEGWNTEAFF.

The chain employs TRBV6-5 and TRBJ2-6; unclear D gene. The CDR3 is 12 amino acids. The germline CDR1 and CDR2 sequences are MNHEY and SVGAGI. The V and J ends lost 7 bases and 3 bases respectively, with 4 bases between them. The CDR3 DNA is TGTGCCAGCATTGGTGGGGCCAACGTCCTGACTTTC. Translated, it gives CASIGGANVLTF.

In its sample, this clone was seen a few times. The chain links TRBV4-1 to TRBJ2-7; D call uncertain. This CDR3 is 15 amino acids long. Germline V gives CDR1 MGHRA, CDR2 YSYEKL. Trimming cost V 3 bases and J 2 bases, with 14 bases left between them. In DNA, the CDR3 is TGCGCCAGCAGCCAGCACCAAGGGAACGCCTACGAGCAGTACTTC. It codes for CASSQHQGNAYEQYF.

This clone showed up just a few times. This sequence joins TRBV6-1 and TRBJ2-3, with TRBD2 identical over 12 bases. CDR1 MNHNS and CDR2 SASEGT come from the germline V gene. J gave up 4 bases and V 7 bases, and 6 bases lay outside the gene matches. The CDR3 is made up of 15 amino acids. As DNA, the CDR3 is TGTGCCAGCATCCAACTAGCGGGAGGATCAGATACGCAGTATTTT. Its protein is CASIQLAGGSDTQYF.

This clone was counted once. The CDR3 DNA is TGTGCCAGCAGTGAGGGTACACGAAACACTGAAGCTTTCTTT. Protein product: CASSEGTRNTEAFF. The rearrangement joins TRBV25-1 to TRBJ1-1; no definite D call. In germline, CDR1 is MGHDK, CDR2 SYGVNS. The CDR3 consists of 14 residues. V was trimmed by 3 bases and J by 2 bases, leaving 10 bases between them.

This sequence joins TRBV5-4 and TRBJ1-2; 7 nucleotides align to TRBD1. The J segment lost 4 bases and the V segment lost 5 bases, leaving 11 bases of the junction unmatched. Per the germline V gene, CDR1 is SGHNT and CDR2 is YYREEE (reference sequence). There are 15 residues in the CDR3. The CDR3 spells CASSYDRVEGYGYTF. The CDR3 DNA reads TGTGCCAGCAGTTATGACAGGGTCGAGGGCTATGGCTACACCTTC.

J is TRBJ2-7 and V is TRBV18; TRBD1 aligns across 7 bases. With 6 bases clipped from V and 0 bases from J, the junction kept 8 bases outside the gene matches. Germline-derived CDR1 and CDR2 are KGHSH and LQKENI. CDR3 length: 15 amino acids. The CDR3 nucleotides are TGTGCCAGCTCGCCCTGGACAGGTAGCTCCTACGAGCAGTACTTC. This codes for CASSPWTGSSYEQYF.

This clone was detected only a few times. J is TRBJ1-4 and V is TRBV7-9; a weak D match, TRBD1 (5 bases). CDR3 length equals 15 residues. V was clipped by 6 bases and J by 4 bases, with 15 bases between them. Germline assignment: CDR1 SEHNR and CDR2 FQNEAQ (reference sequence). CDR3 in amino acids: CASSTDSGNNEKLFF. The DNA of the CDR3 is TGTGCCAGCAGTACAGACAGCGGGAATAATGAAAAACTGTTTTTT. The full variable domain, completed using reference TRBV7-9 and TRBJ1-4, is DTGVSQNPRHKITKRGQNVTFRCDPISEHNRLYWYRQTLGQGPEFLTYFQNEAQLEKSRLLSDRFSAERPKGSFSTLEIQRTEQGDSAMYLCASSTDSGNNEKLFFGSGTQLSVL.

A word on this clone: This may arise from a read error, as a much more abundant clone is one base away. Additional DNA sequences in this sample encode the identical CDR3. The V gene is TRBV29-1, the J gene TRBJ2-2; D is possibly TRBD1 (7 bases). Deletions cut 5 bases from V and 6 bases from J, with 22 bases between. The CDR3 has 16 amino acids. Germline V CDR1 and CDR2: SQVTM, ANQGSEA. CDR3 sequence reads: CSVLMGGSGGPGELFF. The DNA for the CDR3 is TGCAGCGTTTTGATGGGGGGCTCAGGGGGGCCCGGGGAGCTGTTTTTT.

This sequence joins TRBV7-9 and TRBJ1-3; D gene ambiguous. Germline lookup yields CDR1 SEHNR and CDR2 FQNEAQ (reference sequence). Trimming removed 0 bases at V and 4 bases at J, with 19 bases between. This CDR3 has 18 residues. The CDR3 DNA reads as TGTGCCAGCAGCTTAGCCCCGTCGAGGGTAGTGTTGGGAAACACCATATATTTT. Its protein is CASSLAPSRVVLGNTIYF.

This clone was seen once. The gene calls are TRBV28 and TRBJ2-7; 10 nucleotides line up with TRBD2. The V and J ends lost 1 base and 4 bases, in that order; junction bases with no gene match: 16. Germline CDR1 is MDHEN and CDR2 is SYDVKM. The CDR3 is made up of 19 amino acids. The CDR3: CASSLFRPLAGEKGYEQYF. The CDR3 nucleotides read TGTGCCAGCAGTTTATTTCGGCCGCTAGCGGGAGAAAAAGGTTACGAGCAGTACTTC.

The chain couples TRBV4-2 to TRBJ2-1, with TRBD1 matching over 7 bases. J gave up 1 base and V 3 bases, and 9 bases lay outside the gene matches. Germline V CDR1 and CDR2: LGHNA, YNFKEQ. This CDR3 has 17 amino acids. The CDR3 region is CASSHTPGTESYNEQFF. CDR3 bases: TGTGCCAGCAGCCATACCCCCGGGACAGAGTCCTACAATGAGCAGTTCTTC.

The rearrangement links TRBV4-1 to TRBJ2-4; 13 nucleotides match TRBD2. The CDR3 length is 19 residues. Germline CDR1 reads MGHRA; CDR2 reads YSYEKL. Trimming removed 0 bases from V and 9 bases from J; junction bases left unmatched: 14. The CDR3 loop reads CASSQDWDTSGRARTIQYF. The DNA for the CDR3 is TGCGCCAGCAGCCAAGATTGGGACACTAGCGGGAGGGCGCGAACCATTCAGTACTTC.

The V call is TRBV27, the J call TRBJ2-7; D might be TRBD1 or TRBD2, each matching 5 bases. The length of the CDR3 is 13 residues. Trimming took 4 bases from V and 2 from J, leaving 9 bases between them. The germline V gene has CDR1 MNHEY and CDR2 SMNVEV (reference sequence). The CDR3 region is CASSSGPAYEQYF. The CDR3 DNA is TGTGCCAGCAGTTCGGGACCAGCCTACGAGCAGTACTTC.

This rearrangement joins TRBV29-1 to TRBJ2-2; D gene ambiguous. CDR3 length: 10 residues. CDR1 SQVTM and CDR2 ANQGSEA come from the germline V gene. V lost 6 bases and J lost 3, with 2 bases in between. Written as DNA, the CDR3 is TGCAGCGTATACACCGGGGAGCTGTTTTTT. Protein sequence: CSVYTGELFF.